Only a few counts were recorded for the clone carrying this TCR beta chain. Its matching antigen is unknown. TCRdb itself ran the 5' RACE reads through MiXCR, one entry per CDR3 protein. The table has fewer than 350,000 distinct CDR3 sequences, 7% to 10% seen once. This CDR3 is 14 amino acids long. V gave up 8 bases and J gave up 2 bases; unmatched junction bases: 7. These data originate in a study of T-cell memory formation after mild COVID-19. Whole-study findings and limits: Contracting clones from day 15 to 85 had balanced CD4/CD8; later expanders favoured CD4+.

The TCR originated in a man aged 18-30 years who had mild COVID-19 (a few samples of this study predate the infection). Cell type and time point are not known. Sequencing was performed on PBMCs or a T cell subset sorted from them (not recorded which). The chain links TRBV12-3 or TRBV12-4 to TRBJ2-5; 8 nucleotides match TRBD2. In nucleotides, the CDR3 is TGTGCCAGCGTACTTTCGGGAGGGCAAGAGACCCAGTACTTC. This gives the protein CASVLSGGQETQYF.